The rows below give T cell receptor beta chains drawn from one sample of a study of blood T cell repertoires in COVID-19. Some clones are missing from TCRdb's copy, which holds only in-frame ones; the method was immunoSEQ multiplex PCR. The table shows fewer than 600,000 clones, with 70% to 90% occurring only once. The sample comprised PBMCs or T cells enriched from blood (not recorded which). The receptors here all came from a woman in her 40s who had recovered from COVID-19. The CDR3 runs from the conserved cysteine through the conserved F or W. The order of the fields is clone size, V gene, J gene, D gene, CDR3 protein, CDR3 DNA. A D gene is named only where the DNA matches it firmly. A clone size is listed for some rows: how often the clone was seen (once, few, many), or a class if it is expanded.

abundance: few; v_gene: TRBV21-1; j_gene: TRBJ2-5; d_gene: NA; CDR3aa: CASSIRRRETQYF; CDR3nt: TGTGCCAGCAGCATACGTCGGAGGGAGACCCAGTACTTC
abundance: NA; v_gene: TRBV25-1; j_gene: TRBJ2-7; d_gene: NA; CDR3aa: CASSLRLGRYEQYF; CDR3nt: TGTGCCAGCAGCCTCCGATTGGGGAGATACGAGCAGTACTTC
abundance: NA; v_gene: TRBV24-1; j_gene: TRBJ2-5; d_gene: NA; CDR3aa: CATSERDTRYQETQYF; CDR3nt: TGTGCCACCAGTGAACGGGACACCCGGTACCAAGAGACCCAGTACTTC
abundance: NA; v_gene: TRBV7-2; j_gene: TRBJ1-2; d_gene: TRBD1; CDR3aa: CASRSTGDYGYTF; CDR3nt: TGTGCCAGCAGATCAACAGGGGACTATGGCTACACCTTC
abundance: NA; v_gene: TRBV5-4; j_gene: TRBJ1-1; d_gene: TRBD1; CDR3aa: CASSAPEGQGGTEAFF; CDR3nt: TGTGCCAGCAGCGCTCCCGAGGGACAGGGTGGCACTGAAGCTTTCTTT
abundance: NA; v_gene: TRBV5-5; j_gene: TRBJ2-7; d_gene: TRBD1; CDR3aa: CASSHRQGFNEQYF; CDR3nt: TGTGCCAGCAGCCACCGACAGGGTTTTAACGAGCAGTACTTC
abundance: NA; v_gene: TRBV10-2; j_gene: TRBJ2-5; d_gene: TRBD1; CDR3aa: CASSEPDRGWETQYF; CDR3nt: TGCGCCAGCAGTGAGCCCGACAGGGGCTGGGAGACCCAGTACTTC
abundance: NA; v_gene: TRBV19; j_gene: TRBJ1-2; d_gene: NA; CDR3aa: CASIGGALHGYTF; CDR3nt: TGTGCCAGTATTGGTGGGGCACTCCATGGCTACACCTTC
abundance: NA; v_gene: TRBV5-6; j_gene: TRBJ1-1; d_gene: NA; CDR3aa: CASSSGRGTEAFF; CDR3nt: TGTGCCAGCAGCTCCGGACGGGGCACTGAAGCTTTCTTT
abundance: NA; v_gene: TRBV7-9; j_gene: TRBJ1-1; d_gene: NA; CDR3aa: CASSLVRDTEAFF; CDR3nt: TGTGCCAGCAGCTTAGTACGGGACACTGAAGCTTTCTTT
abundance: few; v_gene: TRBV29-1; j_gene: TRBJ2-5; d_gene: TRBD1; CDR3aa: CSVVQRGPQETQYF; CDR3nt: TGCAGCGTTGTTCAAAGGGGGCCCCAAGAGACCCAGTACTTC
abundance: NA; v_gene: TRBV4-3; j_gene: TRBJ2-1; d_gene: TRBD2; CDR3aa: CASSQDFMTSGRAGRIIKQFF; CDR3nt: TGCGCCAGCAGCCAAGATTTTATGACTAGCGGGAGGGCCGGTCGTATAATTAAGCAGTTCTTC
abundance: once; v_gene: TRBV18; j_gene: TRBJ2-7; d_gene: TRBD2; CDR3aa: CASLGRTSGDYEQYF; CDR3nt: TGTGCCAGCCTCGGGAGGACTAGCGGGGACTACGAGCAGTACTTC
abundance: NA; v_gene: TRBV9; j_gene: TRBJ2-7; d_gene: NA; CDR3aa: CASSAAVGYEQYF; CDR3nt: TGTGCCAGCAGCGCAGCGGTGGGATACGAGCAGTACTTC
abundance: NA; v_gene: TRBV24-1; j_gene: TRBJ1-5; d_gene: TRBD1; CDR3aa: CATGQGEQPQHF; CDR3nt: TGTGCCACCGGACAGGGAGAACAGCCCCAGCATTTT
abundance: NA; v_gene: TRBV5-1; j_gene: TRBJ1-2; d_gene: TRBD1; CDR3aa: CASSPVGQPPGYGYTF; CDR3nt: TGCGCCAGCAGCCCAGTGGGACAGCCTCCTGGCTATGGCTACACCTTC
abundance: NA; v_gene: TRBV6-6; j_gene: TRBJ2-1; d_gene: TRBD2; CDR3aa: CASSSLAGGLDEQFF; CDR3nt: TGTGCCAGCAGTTCCTTAGCGGGAGGCTTAGATGAGCAGTTCTTC
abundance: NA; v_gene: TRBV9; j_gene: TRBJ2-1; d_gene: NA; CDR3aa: CASSVVELGEQFF; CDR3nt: TGTGCCAGCAGCGTAGTGGAGCTTGGTGAGCAGTTCTTC
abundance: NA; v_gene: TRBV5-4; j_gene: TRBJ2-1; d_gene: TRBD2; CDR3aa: CASSLERTSGAYNEQFF; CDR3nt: TGTGCCAGCAGCTTGGAGCGGACTAGCGGGGCTTACAATGAGCAGTTCTTC
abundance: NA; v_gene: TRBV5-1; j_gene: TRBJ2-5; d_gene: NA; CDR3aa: CASSLGAGTQETQYF; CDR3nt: TGCGCCAGCAGCTTGGGGGCGGGTACACAAGAGACCCAGTACTTC
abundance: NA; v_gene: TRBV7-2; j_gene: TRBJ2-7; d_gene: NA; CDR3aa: CASSRTGTQMYEQYF; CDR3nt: TGTGCCAGCAGCCGTACCGGGACACAGATGTACGAGCAGTACTTC
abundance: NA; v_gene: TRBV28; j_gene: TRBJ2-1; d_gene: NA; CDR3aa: CASSTGQISYNEQFF; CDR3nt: TGTGCCAGCAGTACAGGACAGATCTCCTACAATGAGCAGTTCTTC
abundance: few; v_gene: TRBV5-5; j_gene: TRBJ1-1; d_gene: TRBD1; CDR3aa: CASGRTGGYEAFF; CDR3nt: TGTGCCAGCGGAAGGACAGGGGGCTATGAAGCTTTCTTT
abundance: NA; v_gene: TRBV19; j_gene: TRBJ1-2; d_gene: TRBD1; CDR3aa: CASTPPGQGRLGFGYTF; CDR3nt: TGTGCCAGTACCCCCCCGGGACAGGGACGCCTTGGCTTTGGCTACACCTTC
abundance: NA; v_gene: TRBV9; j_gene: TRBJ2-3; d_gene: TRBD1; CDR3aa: CASSIGTGVRADTQYF; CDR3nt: TGTGCCAGCAGCATCGGGACAGGGGTTAGGGCAGATACGCAGTATTTT
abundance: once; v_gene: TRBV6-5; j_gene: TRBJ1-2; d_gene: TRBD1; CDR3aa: CASSYSGTDIYGYTF; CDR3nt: TGTGCCAGCAGTTACTCGGGGACAGACATCTATGGCTACACCTTC
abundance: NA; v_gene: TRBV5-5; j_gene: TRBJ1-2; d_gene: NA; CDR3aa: CASSLPSYFQASSYGYTF; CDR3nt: TGTGCCAGCAGCTTACCAAGCTACTTCCAGGCGAGCTCTTATGGCTACACCTTC
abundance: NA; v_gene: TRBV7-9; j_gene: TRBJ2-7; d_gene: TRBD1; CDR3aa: CASSLGPATGLRASYEQYF; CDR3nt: TGTGCCAGCAGCTTAGGCCCCGCGACAGGGCTAAGGGCCTCCTACGAGCAGTACTTC
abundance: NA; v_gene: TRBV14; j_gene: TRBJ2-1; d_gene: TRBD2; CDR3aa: CASSQGIQIQREVHSSYNEQFF; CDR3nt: TGTGCCAGCAGCCAAGGTATCCAGATTCAGCGGGAGGTACATAGCTCCTACAATGAGCAGTTCTTC
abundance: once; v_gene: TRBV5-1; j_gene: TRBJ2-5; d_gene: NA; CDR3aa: CASSLQQNPYQETQYF; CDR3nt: TGCGCCAGCAGCTTGCAACAGAACCCGTACCAAGAGACCCAGTACTTC
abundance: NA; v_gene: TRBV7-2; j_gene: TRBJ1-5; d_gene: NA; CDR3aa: CASSLYERQPQHF; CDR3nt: TGTGCCAGCAGCTTATATGAGAGACAGCCCCAGCATTTT
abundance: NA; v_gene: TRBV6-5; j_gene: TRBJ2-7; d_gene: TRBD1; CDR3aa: CASSYLRSRGRYEQYF; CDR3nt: TGTGCCAGCAGTTACTTACGATCCAGGGGGCGTTACGAGCAGTACTTC
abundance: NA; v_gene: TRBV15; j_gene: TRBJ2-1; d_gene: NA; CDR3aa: CATSRLTSMLNNEQFF; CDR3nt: TGTGCCACCAGCAGACTTACTAGCATGCTGAACAATGAGCAGTTCTTC
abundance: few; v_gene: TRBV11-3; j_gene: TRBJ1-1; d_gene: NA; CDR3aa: CASSAREGTEAFF; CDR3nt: TGTGCCAGCAGCGCAAGGGAGGGGACTGAAGCTTTCTTT
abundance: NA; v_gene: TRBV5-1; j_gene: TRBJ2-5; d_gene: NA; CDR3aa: CASSRDYQETQYF; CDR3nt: TGCGCCAGCAGCCGCGACTACCAAGAGACCCAGTACTTC
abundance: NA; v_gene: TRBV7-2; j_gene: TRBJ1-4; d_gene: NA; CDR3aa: CASSLGGNEKLFF; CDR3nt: TGTGCCAGCAGCTTAGGGGGCAATGAAAAACTGTTTTTT
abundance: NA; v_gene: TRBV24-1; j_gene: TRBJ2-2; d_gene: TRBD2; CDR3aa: CATSDYAGTRNTGELFF; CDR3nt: TGTGCCACCAGTGATTACGCCGGGACTAGAAACACCGGGGAGCTGTTTTTT
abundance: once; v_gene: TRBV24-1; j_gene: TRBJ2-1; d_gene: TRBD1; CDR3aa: CATSAPTGSGNEQFF; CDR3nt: TGTGCCACCAGTGCCCCGACAGGGTCTGGCAATGAGCAGTTCTTC
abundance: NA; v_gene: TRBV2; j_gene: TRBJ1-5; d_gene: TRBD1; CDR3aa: CASSAQGGGNQPQHF; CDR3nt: TGTGCCAGCAGTGCCCAGGGGGGAGGCAATCAGCCCCAGCATTTT
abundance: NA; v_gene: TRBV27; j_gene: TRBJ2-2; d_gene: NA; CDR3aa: CASSPITARSNTGELFF; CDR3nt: TGTGCCAGCAGCCCCATCACAGCAAGGTCGAACACCGGGGAGCTGTTTTTT
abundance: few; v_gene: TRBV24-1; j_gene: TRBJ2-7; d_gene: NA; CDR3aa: CATSDSSSYEQYF; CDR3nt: TGTGCCACCAGTGATTCGAGCTCCTACGAGCAGTACTTC
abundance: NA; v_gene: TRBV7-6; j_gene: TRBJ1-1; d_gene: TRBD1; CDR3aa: CASSSMTGSSTEAFF; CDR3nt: TGTGCCAGCAGCTCTATGACAGGGAGTTCCACTGAAGCTTTCTTT
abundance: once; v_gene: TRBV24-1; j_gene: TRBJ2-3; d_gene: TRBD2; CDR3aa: CATSDSGTSGRRADTQYF; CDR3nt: TGTGCCACCAGTGATTCCGGGACTAGCGGGAGAAGGGCAGATACGCAGTATTTT
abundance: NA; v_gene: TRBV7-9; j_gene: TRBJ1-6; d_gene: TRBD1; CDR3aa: CASSGIGRTGNSYNSPLHF; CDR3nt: TGTGCCAGCAGCGGGATTGGGCGGACAGGCAACTCCTATAATTCACCCCTCCACTTT
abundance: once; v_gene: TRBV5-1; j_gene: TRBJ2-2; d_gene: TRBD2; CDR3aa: CASSSGLAGGLNTGELFF; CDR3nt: TGCGCCAGCAGCTCTGGACTAGCGGGAGGCCTGAACACCGGGGAGCTGTTTTTT